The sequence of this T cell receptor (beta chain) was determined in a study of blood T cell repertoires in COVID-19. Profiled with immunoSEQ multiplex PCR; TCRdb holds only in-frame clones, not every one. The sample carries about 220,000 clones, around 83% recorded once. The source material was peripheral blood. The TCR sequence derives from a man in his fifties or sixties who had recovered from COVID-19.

The CDR3 DNA is TGTGCCAGCAGTTACTCGATGATAGGGGCCTATGGCTACACCTTC. Its protein is CASSYSMIGAYGYTF. The chain uses TRBV6-6 and TRBJ1-2, with a weak D call TRBD1 (5 bases). CDR1 is MNHNY, CDR2 SVGAGI, per germline (reference sequence). The CDR3 is 15 amino acids. Trimming removed 0 bases at V and 4 bases at J, with 12 bases between.